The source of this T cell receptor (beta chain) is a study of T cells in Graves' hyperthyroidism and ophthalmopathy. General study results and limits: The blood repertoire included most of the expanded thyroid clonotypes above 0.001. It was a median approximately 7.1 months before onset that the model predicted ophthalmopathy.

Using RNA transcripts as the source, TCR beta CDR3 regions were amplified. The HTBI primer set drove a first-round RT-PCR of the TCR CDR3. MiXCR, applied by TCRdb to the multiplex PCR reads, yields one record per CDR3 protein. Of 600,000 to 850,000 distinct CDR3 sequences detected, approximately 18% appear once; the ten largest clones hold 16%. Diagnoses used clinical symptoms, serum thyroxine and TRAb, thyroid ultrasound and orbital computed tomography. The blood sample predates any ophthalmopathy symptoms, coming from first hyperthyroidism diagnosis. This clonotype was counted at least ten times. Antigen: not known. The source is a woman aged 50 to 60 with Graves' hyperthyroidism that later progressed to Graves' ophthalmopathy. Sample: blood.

In DNA, the CDR3 is TGTGCCAGCAGCCAAGGGGCAGGGGGCACAGATACGCAGTATTTT. This gives the protein CASSQGAGGTDTQYF. The V call is TRBV3-1, the J call TRBJ2-3, with D possibly being TRBD1 (6 bases). The ends were cut back, 1 base at V and 1 base at J, with 9 bases in the middle. The CDR3 extends over 15 amino acids. Germline values: CDR1 LGHDT, CDR2 YNNKEL (reference sequence).